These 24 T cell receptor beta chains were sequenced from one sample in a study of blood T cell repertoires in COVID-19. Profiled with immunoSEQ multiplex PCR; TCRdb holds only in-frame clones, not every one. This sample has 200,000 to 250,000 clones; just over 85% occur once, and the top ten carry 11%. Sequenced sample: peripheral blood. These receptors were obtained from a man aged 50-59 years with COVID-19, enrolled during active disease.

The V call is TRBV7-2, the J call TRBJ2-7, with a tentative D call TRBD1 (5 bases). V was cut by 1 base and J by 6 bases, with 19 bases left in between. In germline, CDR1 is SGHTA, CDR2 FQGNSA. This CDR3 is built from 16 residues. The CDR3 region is CASSLGWGQGSSEQYF. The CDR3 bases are TGTGCCAGCAGCTTAGGGTGGGGTCAGGGATCTAGCGAGCAGTACTTC.

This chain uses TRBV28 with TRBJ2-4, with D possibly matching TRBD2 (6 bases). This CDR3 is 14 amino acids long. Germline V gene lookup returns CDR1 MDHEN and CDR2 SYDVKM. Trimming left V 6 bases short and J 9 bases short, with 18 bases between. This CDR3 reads CASSPPYLGGIQYF. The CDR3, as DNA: TGTGCCAGCAGCCCCCCCTACCTCGGGGGCATTCAGTACTTC.

The CDR3 DNA sequence: TGTGCCAGTGGGAAGGGGGACATGCAGTTCTTC. As protein: CASGKGDMQFF. This chain links TRBV19 with TRBJ2-1; maybe TRBD1 (6 bases). Germline CDR1 and CDR2: LNHDA and SQIVND (reference sequence). This CDR3 spans 11 amino acids. V was trimmed by 8 bases and J by 12 bases, leaving 14 bases between them. Based on the CDR3 plus reference TRBV19 and TRBJ2-1, the full variable domain is DGGITQSPKYLFRKEGQNVTLSCEQNLNHDAMYWYRQDPGQGLRLIYYSQIVNDFQKGDIAEGYSVSREKKESFPLTVTSAQKNPTAFYLCASGKGDMQFFGPGTRLTVL.

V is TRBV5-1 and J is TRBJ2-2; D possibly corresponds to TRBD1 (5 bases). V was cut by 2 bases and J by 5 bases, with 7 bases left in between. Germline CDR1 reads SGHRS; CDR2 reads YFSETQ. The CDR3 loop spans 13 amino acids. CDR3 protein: CASSFAGTGELFF. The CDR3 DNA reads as TGCGCCAGCAGCTTTGCAGGGACCGGGGAGCTGTTTTTT.

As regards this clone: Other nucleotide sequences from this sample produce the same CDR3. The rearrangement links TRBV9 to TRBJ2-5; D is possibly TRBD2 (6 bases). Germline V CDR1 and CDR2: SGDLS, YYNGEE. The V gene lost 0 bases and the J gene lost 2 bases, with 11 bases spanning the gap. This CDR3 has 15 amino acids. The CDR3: CASSVAGGRQETQYF. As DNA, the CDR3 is TGTGCCAGCAGCGTAGCCGGGGGAAGACAAGAGACCCAGTACTTC.

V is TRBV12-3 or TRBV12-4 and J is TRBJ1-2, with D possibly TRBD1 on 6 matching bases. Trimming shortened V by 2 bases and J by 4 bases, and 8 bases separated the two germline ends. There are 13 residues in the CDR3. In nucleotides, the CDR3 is TGTGCCAGCAGTTTATACAGGGTCTATGGCTACACCTTC. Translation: CASSLYRVYGYTF.

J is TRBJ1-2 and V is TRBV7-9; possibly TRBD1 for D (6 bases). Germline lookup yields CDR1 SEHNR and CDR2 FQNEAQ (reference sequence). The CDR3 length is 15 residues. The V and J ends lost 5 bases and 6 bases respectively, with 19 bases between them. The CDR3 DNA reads TGTGCCAGCAGCCGCAGGGGTCTTGAAGCTGATGGCTACACCTTC. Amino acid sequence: CASSRRGLEADGYTF.

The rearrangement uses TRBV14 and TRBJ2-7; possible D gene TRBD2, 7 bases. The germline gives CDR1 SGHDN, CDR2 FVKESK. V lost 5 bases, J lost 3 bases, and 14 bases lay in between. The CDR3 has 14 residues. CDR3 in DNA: TGTGCCAGCAGCAGAGGGGGGGTTTACTACGAGCAGTACTTC. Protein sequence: CASSRGGVYYEQYF.

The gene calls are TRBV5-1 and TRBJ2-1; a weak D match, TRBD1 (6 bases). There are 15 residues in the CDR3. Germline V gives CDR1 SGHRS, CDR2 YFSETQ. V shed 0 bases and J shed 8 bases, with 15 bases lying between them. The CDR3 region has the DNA TGCGCCAGCAGCTTGGGAGGGTACAGGGCAGATGAGCAGTTCTTC. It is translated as CASSLGGYRADEQFF. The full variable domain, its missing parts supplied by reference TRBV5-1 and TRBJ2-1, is KAGVTQTPRYLIKTRGQQVTLSCSPISGHRSVSWYQQTPGQGLQFLFEYFSETQRNKGNFPGRFSGRQFSNSRSEMNVSTLELGDSALYLCASSLGGYRADEQFFGPGTRLTVL.

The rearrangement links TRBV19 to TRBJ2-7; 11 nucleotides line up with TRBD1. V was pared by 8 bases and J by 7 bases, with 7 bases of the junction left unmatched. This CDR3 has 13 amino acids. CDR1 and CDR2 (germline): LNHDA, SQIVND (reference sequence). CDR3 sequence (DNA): TGTGCCAGTGGAGGACAGGGGGCTAGTGAGCAGTACTTC. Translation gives CASGGQGASEQYF.

The CDR3 DNA is TGTGCCAGCAGCCCCAGGGCTGGAGGCAATCAGCCCCAGCATTTT. Protein sequence: CASSPRAGGNQPQHF. The V gene is TRBV5-8, the J gene TRBJ1-5, with a weak D call TRBD1 (5 bases). The V end lost 4 bases, the J end lost 2 bases, and 13 bases lay between the germline ends. The germline V gene encodes CDR1 SGHTS and CDR2 YDEGEE. The CDR3 length is 15 residues.

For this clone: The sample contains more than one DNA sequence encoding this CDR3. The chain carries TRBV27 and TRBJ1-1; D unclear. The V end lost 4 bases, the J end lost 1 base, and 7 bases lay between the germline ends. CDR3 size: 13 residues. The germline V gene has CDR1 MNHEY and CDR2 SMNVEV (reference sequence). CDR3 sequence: CASSYAANTEAFF. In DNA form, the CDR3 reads TGTGCCAGCAGTTATGCGGCGAACACTGAAGCTTTCTTT.

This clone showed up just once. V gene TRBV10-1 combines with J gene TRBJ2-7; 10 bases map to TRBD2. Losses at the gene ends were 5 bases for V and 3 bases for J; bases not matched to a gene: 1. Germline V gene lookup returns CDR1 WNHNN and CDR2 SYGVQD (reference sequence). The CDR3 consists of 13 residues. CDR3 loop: CASSIAGGYEQYF. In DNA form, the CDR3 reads TGCGCCAGCAGTATAGCGGGAGGCTACGAGCAGTACTTC.

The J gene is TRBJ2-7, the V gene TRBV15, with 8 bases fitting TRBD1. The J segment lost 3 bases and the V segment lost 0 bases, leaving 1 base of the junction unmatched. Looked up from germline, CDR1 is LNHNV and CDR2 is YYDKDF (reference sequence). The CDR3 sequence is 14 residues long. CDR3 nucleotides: TGTGCCACCAGCAGAGAAGGACAGGGCTACGAGCAGTACTTC. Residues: CATSREGQGYEQYF.

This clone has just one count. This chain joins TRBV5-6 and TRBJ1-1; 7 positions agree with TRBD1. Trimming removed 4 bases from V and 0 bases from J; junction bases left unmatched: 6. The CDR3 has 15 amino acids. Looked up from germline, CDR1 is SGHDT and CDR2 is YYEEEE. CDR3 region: CASSPGGTVNTEAFF. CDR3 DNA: TGTGCCAGCAGCCCCGGAGGGACAGTGAACACTGAAGCTTTCTTT. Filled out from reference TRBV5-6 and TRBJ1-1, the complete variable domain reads DAGVTQSPTHLIKTRGQQVTLRCSPKSGHDTVSWYQQALGQGPQFIFQYYEEEERQRGNFPDRFSGHQFPNYSSELNVNALLLGDSALYLCASSPGGTVNTEAFFGQGTRLTVV.

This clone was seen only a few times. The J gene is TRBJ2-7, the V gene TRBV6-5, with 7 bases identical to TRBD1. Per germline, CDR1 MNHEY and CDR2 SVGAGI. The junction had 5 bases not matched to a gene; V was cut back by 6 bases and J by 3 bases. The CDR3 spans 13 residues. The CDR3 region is CASSQNRGYEQYF. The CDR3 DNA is TGTGCCAGCAGCCAAAACAGGGGCTACGAGCAGTACTTC.

CDR3 sequence reads: CASRQGQGFYGYTF. The CDR3 coding sequence is TGTGCCAGCAGGCAGGGACAGGGGTTCTATGGCTACACCTTC. The chain joins TRBV2 to TRBJ1-2, with 10 bases matching TRBD1. The V segment lost 6 bases and the J segment 4 bases; nucleotides outside the gene matches: 5. The CDR3 consists of 14 residues. From germline, CDR1 is SNHLY and CDR2 FYNNEI.

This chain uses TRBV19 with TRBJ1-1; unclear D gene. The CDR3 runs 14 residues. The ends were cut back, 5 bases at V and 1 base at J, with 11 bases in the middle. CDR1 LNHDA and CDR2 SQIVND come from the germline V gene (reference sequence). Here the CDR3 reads CASSRETPNTEAFF. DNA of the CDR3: TGTGCCAGTAGTCGTGAGACACCGAACACTGAAGCTTTCTTT. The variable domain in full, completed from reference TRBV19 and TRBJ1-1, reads DGGITQSPKYLFRKEGQNVTLSCEQNLNHDAMYWYRQDPGQGLRLIYYSQIVNDFQKGDIAEGYSVSREKKESFPLTVTSAQKNPTAFYLCASSRETPNTEAFFGQGTRLTVV.

The CDR3, as DNA: TGCGCCAGCAGAAGGGACAGGGGGCCCGATGAGCAGTTCTTC. Protein product: CASRRDRGPDEQFF. V usage is TRBV5-1 and J usage is TRBJ2-1; 12 bases match TRBD1. V gave up 5 bases and J gave up 8 bases; unmatched junction bases: 5. The germline V gene has CDR1 SGHRS and CDR2 YFSETQ. The CDR3 loop spans 14 amino acids.

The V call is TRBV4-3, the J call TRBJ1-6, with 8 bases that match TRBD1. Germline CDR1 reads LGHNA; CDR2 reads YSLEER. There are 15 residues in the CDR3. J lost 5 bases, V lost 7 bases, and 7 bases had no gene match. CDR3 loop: CASKSTGEDNSPLHF. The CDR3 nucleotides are TGCGCCAGCAAATCGACAGGGGAAGATAATTCACCCCTCCACTTT.

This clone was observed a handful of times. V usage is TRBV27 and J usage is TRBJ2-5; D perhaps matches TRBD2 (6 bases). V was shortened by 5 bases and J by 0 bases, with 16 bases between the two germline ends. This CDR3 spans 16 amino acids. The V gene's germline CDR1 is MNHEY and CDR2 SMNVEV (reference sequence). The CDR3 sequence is CASSLTSLGYQETQYF. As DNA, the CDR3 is TGTGCCAGCAGTCTGACTAGTCTCGGGTACCAAGAGACCCAGTACTTC.

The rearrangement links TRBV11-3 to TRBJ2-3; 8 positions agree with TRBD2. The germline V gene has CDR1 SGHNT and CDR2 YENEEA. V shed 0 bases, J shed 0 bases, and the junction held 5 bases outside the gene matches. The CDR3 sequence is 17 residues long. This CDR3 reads CASSLDGSGRSTDTQYF. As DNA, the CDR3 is TGTGCCAGCAGCTTAGATGGCAGCGGGAGAAGCACAGATACGCAGTATTTT.

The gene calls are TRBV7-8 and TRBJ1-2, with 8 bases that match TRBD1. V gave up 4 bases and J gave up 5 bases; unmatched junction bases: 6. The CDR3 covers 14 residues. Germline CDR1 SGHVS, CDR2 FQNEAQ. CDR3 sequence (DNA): TGTGCCAGCAGCTCGACAGGGGAGGGTTATGGCTACACCTTC. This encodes CASSSTGEGYGYTF.

CDR3 DNA: TGTGCCAGCAGTTATGGGGCGGCGGGCAATCAGCCCCAGCATTTT. Protein product: CASSYGAAGNQPQHF. The chain links TRBV6-5 to TRBJ1-5, with D maybe TRBD1 (5 bases). V lost 3 bases, J lost 2 bases, and 11 bases lay in between. The CDR3 extends over 15 amino acids. CDR1 and CDR2 from the germline V gene are MNHEY and SVGAGI.